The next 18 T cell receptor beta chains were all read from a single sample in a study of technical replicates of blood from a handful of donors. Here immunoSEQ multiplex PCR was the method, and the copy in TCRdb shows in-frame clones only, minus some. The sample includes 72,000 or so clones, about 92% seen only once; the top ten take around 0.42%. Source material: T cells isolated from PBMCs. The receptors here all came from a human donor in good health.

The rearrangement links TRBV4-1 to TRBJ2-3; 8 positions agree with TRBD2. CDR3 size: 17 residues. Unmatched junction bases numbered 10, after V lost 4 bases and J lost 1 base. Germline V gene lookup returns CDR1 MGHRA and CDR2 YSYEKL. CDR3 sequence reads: CASSRFETSGRTDTQYF. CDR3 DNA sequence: TGCGCCAGCAGCCGATTCGAAACTAGCGGCCGCACAGATACGCAGTATTTT.

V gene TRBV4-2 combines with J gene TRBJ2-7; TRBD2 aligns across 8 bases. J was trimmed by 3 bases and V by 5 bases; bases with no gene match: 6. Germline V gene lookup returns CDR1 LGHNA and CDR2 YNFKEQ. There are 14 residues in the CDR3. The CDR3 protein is CASSSWTSSYEQYF. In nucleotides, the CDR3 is TGTGCCAGCAGCTCTTGGACTAGCAGCTACGAGCAGTACTTC.

CDR3 residues: CASSFRQGSEQFF. DNA of the CDR3: TGCGCCAGCAGCTTTAGACAGGGGAGTGAGCAGTTCTTC. V and J are TRBV5-1 and TRBJ2-1; 8 positions match TRBD1. V was pared by 2 bases and J by 9 bases, with 4 bases of the junction left unmatched. The V gene's germline CDR1 is SGHRS and CDR2 YFSETQ. This CDR3 region has 13 residues.

The CDR3 region has the DNA TGTGCCAGCAGCCTCGGGACTAACTATGGCTACACCTTC. Amino acids: CASSLGTNYGYTF. V gene TRBV5-6 combines with J gene TRBJ1-2; D remains ambiguous. Germline assignment: CDR1 SGHDT and CDR2 YYEEEE. CDR3 length equals 13 residues. V lost 4 bases, J lost 0 bases, and 7 bases lay in between.

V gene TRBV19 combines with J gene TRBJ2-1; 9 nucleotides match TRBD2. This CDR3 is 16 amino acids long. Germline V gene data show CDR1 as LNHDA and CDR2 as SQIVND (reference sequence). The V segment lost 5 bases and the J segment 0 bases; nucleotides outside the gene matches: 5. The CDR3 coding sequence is TGTGCCAGTAGTTCTAGCGGGAAGACCTCCTACAATGAGCAGTTCTTC. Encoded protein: CASSSSGKTSYNEQFF.

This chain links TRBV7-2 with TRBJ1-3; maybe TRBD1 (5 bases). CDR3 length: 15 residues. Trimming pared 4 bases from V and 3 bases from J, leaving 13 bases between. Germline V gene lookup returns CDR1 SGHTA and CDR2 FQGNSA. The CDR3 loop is CASSSGRGDGNTIYF. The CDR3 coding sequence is TGTGCCAGCAGCTCAGGGCGGGGGGATGGAAACACCATATATTTT.

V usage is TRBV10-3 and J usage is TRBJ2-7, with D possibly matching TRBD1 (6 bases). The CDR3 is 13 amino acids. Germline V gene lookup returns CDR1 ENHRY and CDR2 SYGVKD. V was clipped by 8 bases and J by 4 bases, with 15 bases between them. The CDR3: CAIGTGQIYEQYF. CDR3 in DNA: TGTGCCATCGGGACGGGACAAATATACGAGCAGTACTTC.

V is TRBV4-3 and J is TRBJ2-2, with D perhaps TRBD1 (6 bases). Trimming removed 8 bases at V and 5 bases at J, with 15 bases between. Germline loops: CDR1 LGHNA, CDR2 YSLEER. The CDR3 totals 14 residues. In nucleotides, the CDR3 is TGCGCCAGCGGAAGGGGGTCTTCGACCGGGGAGCTGTTTTTT. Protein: CASGRGSSTGELFF.

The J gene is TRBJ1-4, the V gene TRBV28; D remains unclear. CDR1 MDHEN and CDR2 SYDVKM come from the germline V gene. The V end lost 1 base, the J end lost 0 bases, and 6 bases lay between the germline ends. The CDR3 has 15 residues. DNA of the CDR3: TGTGCCAGCAGTTTATCTACTCCAACTAATGAAAAACTGTTTTTT. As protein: CASSLSTPTNEKLFF.

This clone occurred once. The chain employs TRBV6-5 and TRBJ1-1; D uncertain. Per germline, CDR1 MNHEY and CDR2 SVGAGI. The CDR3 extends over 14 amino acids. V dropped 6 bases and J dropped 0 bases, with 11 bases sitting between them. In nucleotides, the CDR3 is TGTGCCAGCAGGGAGTCGATCATGAACACTGAAGCTTTCTTT. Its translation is CASRESIMNTEAFF.

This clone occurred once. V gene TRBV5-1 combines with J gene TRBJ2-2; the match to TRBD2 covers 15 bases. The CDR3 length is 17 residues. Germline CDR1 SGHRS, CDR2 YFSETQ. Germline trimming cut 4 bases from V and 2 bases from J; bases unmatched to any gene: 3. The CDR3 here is CASSEGLAGGNTGELFF. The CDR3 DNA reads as TGCGCCAGCAGCGAGGGACTAGCGGGGGGAAACACCGGGGAGCTGTTTTTT.

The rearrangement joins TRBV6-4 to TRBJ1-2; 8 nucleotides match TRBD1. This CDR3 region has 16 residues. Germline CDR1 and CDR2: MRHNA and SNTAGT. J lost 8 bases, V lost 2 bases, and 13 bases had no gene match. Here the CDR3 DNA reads TGTGCCAGCAGTGACGCACCGAGGACAGGGCAGGACGGCTACACCTTC. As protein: CASSDAPRTGQDGYTF.

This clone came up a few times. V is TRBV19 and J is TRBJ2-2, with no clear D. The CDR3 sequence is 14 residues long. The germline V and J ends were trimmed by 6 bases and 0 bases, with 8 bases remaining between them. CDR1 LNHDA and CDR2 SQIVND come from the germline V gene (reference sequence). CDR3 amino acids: CASRYQTNTGELFF. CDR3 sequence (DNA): TGTGCCAGTAGGTATCAGACGAACACCGGGGAGCTGTTTTTT.

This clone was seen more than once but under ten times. CDR3 DNA sequence: TGTGCCAGCAGCGTCTCCACAGGACGGAGTAACTATGGCTACACCTTC. It codes for CASSVSTGRSNYGYTF. The J gene is TRBJ1-2, the V gene TRBV5-5, with D perhaps matching TRBD1 (5 bases). The CDR3 covers 16 residues. Germline CDR1 is SGHKS and CDR2 is YYEKEE (reference sequence). The ends were cut back, 4 bases at V and 1 base at J, with 17 bases in the middle.

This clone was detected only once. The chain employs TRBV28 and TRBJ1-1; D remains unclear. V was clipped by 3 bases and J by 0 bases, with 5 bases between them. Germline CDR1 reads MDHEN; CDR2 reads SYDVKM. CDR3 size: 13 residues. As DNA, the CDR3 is TGTGCCAGCAGTTTCAGTCTGAACACTGAAGCTTTCTTT. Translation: CASSFSLNTEAFF.

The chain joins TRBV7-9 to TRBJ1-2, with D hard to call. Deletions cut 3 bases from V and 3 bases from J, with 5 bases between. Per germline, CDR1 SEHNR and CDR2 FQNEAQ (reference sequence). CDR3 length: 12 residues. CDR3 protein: CASSFQDYGYTF. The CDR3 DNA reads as TGTGCCAGCAGCTTCCAGGACTATGGCTACACCTTC.

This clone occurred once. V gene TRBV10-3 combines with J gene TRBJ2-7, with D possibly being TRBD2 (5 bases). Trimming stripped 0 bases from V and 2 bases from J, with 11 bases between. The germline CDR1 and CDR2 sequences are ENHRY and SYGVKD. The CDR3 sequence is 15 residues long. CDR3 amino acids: CAISESDGMTYEQYF. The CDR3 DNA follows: TGTGCCATCAGTGAGTCTGACGGGATGACCTACGAGCAGTACTTC.

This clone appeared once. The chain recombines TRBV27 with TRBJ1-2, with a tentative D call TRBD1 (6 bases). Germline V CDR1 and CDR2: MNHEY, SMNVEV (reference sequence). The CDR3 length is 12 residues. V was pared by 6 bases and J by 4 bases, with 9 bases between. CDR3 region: CASSPQGYGYTF. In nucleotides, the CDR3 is TGTGCCAGCAGCCCACAGGGCTATGGCTACACCTTC.